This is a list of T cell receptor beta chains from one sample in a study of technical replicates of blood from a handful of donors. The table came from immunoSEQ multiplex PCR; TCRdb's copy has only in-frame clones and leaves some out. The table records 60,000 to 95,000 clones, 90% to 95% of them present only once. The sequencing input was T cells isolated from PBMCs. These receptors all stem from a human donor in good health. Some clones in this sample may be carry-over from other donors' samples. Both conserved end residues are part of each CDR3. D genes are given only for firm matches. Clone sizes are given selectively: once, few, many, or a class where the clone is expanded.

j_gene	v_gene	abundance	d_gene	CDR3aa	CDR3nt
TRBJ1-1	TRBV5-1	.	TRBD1	CASSSGTGVSTEAFF	TGCGCCAGCAGCTCGGGGACAGGGGTATCGACTGAAGCTTTCTTT
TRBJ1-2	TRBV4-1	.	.	CASSPRVFDGYTF	TGCGCCAGCAGCCCACGGGTGTTCGATGGCTACACCTTC
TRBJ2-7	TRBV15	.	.	CATSSFRGSDEQYF	TGTGCCACCAGCAGTTTTCGGGGGTCCGACGAGCAGTACTTC
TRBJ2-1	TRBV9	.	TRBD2	CASSVAGTSITYNEQFF	TGTGCCAGCAGCGTAGCTGGGACTAGTATTACCTACAATGAGCAGTTCTTC
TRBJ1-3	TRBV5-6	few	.	CASSGGYLTRNTIYF	TGTGCCAGCAGCGGAGGGTATTTAACCCGAAACACCATATATTTT
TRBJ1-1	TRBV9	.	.	CASSGTARNTEAFF	TGTGCCAGCAGCGGGACAGCCAGGAACACTGAAGCTTTCTTT
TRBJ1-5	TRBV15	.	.	CATSRETVRQYRQPQHF	TGTGCCACCAGCAGAGAAACCGTCAGGCAATACCGTCAGCCCCAGCATTTT
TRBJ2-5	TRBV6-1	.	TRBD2	CASIPTSRRETQYF	TGTGCCAGCATTCCGACTAGCCGTAGAGAGACCCAGTACTTC
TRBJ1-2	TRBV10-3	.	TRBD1	CAISESQGAYGYTF	TGTGCCATCAGCGAATCACAGGGGGCCTATGGCTACACCTTC
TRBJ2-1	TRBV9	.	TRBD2	CASSSRSGGGHEQFF	TGTGCCAGCAGCTCGAGAAGCGGGGGGGGCCATGAGCAGTTCTTC
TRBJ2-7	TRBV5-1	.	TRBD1	CASSASIPGQGNNSSYEQYF	TGCGCCAGCAGCGCCTCTATACCGGGACAGGGGAACAATAGCTCCTACGAGCAGTACTTC
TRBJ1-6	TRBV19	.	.	CASSTGQYSPLHF	TGTGCCAGTAGTACAGGACAGTATTCACCCCTCCACTTT
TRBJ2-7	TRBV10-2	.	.	CASSEILKQYF	TGCGCCAGCAGTGAGATCCTAAAGCAGTACTTC
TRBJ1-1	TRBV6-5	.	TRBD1	CASIPWTGFMTEAFF	TGTGCCAGCATCCCCTGGACAGGGTTCATGACTGAAGCTTTCTTT
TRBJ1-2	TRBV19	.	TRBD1	CASSMRPGGTNYGYTF	TGTGCCAGTAGTATGCGTCCAGGGGGCACTAACTATGGCTACACCTTC
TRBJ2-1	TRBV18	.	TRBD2	CASSQTGLVGKMRNEQFF	TGTGCCAGCTCACAAACAGGACTAGTTGGGAAGATGCGCAATGAGCAGTTCTTC
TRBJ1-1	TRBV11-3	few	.	CASSYTGKNTEAFF	TGTGCCAGCAGCTACACAGGGAAGAACACTGAAGCTTTCTTT
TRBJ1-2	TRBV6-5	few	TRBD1	CASWDRGYGYTF	TGTGCCAGCTGGGACAGGGGCTATGGCTACACCTTC
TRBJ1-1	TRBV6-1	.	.	CASSSSGGAEAFF	TGTGCCAGCAGTTCCAGCGGGGGAGCTGAAGCTTTCTTT
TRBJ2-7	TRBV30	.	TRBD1	CAWSGDRVTYEQYF	TGTGCCTGGAGTGGCGACAGGGTTACCTACGAGCAGTACTTC
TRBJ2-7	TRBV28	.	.	CAASPRRSYEQYF	TGTGCCGCGTCCCCGCGCAGGTCGTACGAGCAGTACTTC
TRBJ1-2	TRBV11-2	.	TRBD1	CASSLDQHGQGGYRNYGYTF	TGTGCCAGCAGCTTAGATCAACATGGACAGGGGGGTTACAGGAACTATGGCTACACCTTC
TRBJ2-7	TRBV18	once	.	CASSPAGQYSEQYF	TGTGCCAGCTCACCAGCGGGACAGTACAGCGAGCAGTACTTC
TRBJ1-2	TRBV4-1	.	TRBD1	CASSHRQGTGEWYDYGYTF	TGCGCCAGCAGCCACCGGCAGGGGACAGGGGAGTGGTACGACTATGGCTACACCTTC
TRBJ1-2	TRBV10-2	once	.	CASSGREGYTF	TGCGCCAGCAGTGGCCGGGAGGGCTACACCTTC
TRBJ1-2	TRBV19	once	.	CASRQGIGYGYTF	TGTGCCAGTAGGCAGGGGATAGGCTATGGCTACACCTTC
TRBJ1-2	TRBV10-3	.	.	CAISEYKTGGSYTF	TGTGCCATCAGTGAGTACAAGACGGGGGGGAGCTACACCTTC
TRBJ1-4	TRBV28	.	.	CASMGTNEKLFF	TGTGCCTCTATGGGCACTAATGAAAAACTGTTTTTT
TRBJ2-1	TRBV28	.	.	CASSLSGTGMTNEQFF	TGTGCCAGCAGTTTATCTGGTACAGGAATGACCAATGAGCAGTTCTTC
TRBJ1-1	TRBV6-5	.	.	CASSYAASMPEAFF	TGTGCCAGCAGTTACGCAGCGTCAATGCCTGAAGCTTTCTTT
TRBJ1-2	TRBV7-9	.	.	CASSKGRVSHYGYTF	TGTGCCAGCAGCAAGGGCAGGGTCTCTCACTATGGCTACACCTTC
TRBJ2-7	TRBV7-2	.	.	CASSFQDTFDEQYF	TGTGCCAGCAGCTTCCAGGACACGTTCGACGAGCAGTACTTC
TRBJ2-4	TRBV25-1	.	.	CASSDPSGTKNIQYF	TGTGCCAGCAGTGACCCGTCGGGGACCAAAAACATTCAGTACTTC
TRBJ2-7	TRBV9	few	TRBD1	CASTLGTGGREQYF	TGTGCCAGCACCCTTGGGACAGGGGGCCGGGAGCAGTACTTC
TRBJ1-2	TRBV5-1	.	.	CASSLAPQVNNYGYTF	TGCGCCAGCAGCTTGGCCCCGCAGGTTAATAACTATGGCTACACCTTC
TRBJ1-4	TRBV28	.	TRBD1	CASSRLQGAREKLFF	TGTGCCAGCAGCCGTCTTCAGGGGGCACGGGAAAAACTGTTTTTT
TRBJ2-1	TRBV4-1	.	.	CASSQEERSSYNEQFF	TGCGCCAGCAGCCAAGAAGAACGGAGCTCCTACAATGAGCAGTTCTTC
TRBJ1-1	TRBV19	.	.	CASSIQRGTEAFF	TGTGCCAGTAGTATTCAAAGGGGTACTGAAGCTTTCTTT
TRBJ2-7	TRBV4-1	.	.	CASSQLRQTTYEQYF	TGCGCCAGCAGCCAGCTAAGACAGACAACCTACGAGCAGTACTTC
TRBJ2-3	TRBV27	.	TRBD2	CASSFSGSGGNTDTQYF	TGTGCCAGCAGTTTTAGCGGGTCGGGGGGGAACACAGATACGCAGTATTTT
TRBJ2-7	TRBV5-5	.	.	CASRAGTYYEQYF	TGTGCCAGCAGGGCAGGTACCTACTACGAGCAGTACTTC
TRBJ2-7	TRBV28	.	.	CASSLRGDVYEQYF	TGTGCCAGCAGTCTCAGGGGGGATGTCTACGAGCAGTACTTC
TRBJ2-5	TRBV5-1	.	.	CASSPTQLGVETQYF	TGCGCCAGCAGCCCGACCCAACTGGGCGTGGAGACCCAGTACTTC
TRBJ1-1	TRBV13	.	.	CASSLVTSTEAFF	TGTGCCAGCAGCTTAGTGACTTCCACTGAAGCTTTCTTT
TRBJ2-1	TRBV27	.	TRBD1	CASSWDSFNEQFF	TGTGCCAGCAGTTGGGACAGCTTCAATGAGCAGTTCTTC
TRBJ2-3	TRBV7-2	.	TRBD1	CASSLFTGAPDTQYF	TGTGCCAGCAGCTTATTCACAGGGGCCCCAGATACGCAGTATTTT